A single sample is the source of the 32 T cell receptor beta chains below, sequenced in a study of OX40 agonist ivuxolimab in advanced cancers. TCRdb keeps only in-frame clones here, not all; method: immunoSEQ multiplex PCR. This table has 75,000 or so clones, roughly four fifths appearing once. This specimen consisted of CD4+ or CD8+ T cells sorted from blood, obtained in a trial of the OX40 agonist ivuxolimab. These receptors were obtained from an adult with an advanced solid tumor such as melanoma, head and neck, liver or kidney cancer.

In nucleotides, the CDR3 is TGTGCCAGCAGCGGAGGGACCAATTACGAGCAGTACTTC. It codes for CASSGGTNYEQYF. V usage is TRBV2 and J usage is TRBJ2-7; TRBD2 is a possible D gene (6 bases). The germline V and J ends were trimmed by 6 bases and 4 bases, with 13 bases remaining between them. This CDR3 is 13 amino acids long. Germline lookup yields CDR1 SNHLY and CDR2 FYNNEI.

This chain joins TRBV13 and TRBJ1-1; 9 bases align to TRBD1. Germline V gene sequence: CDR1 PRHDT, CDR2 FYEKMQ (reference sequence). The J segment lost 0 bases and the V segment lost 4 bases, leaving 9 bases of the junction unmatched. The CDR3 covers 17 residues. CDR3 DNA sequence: TGTGCCAGCAGCTCACGGACAGGGGATTACATGAACACTGAAGCTTTCTTT. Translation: CASSSRTGDYMNTEAFF.

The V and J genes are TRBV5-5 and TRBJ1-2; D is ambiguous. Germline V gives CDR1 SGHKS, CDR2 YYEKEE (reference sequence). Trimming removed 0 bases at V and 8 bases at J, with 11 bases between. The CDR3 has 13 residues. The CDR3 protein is CASSLVGSGGYTF. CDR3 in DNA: TGTGCCAGCAGCTTGGTCGGTTCCGGAGGCTACACCTTC.

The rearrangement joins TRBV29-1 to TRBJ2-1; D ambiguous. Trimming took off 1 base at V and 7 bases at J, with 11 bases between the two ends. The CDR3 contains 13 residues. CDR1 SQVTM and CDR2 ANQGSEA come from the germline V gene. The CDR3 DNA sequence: TGCAGCGTTGAAGGGGTTTGGCGGAATGAGCAGTTCTTC. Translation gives CSVEGVWRNEQFF.

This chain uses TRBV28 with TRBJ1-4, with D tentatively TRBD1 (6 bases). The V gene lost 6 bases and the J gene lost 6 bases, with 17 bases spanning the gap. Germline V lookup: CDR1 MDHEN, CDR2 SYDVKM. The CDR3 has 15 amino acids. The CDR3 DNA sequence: TGTGCCAGCAGCTCCCCGGGGGGGGGCCATGAAAAACTGTTTTTT. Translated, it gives CASSSPGGGHEKLFF.

The DNA for the CDR3 is TGTGCCAGCAGTCGAGCAGGGGACACCGGGGAGCTGTTTTTT. This codes for CASSRAGDTGELFF. The V gene is TRBV27, the J gene TRBJ2-2; the D gene is possibly TRBD1 (6 bases). The V end was cut by 5 bases, the J end by 3 bases, with 10 bases between. The CDR3 extends over 14 amino acids. In germline, CDR1 is MNHEY, CDR2 SMNVEV (reference sequence).

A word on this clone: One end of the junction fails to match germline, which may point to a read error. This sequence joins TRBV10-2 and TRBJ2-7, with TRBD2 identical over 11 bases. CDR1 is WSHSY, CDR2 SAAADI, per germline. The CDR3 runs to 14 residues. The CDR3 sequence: CASSIGLAGYEQYF. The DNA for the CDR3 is TGTGCCAGCAGTATAGGACTAGCGGGCTACGAGCAGTACTTC.

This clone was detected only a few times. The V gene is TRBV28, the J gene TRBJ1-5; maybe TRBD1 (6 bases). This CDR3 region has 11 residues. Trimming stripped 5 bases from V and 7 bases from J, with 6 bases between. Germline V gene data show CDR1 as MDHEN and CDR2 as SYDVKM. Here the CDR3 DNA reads TGTGCCAGCAGTGGGGGCCAGCCCCAGCATTTT. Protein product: CASSGGQPQHF.

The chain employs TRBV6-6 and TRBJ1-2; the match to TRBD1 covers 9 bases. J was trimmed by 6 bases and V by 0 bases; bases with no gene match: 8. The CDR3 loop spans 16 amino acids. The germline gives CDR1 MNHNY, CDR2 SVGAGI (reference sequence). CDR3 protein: CASSYSKGQGRDGYTF. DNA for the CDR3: TGTGCCAGCAGTTACTCGAAGGGACAGGGAAGGGATGGCTACACCTTC.

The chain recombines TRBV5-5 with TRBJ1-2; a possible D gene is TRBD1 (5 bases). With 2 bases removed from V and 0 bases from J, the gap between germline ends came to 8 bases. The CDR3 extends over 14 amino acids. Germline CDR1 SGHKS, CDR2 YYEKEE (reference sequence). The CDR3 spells CASSFPGSNYGYTF. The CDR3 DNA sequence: TGTGCCAGCAGCTTCCCAGGGTCTAACTATGGCTACACCTTC. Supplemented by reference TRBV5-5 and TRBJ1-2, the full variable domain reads DAGVTQSPTHLIKTRGQQVTLRCSPISGHKSVSWYQQVLGQGPQFIFQYYEKEERGRGNFPDRFSARQFPNYSSELNVNALLLGDSALYLCASSFPGSNYGYTFGSGTRLTVV.

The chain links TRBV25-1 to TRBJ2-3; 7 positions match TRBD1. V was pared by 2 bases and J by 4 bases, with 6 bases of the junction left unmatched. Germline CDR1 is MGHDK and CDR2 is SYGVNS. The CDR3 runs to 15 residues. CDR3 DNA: TGTGCCAGCAGTGAAGTGACAGGGCAATCAGATACGCAGTATTTT. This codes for CASSEVTGQSDTQYF.

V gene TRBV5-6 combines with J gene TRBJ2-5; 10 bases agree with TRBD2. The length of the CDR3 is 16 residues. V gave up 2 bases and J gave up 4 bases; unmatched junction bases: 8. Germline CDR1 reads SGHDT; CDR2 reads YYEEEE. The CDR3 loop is CASSLLPTSGTETQYF. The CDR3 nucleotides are TGTGCCAGCAGCTTACTCCCTACTAGCGGGACAGAGACCCAGTACTTC.

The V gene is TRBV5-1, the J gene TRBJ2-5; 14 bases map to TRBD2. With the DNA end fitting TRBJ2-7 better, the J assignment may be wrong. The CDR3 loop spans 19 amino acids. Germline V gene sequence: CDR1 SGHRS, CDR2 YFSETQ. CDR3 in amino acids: CASSPGTSGRGVLSYEQYF. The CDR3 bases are TGCGCCAGCAGCCCCGGGACTAGCGGGAGAGGAGTATTGAGCTACGAGCAGTACTTC.

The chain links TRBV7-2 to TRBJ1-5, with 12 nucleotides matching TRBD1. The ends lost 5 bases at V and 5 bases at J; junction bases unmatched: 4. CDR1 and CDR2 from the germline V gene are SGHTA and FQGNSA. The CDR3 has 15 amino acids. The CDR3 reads CASSAGQGAYQPQHF. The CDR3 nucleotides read TGTGCCAGCAGCGCGGGACAGGGGGCTTATCAGCCCCAGCATTTT.

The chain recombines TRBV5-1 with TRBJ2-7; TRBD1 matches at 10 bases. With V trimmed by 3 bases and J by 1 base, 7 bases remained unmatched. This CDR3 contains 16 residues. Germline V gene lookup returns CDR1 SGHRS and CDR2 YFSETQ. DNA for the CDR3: TGCGCCAGCAGCTCTCCCGGGACAGGGGTTTCCTACGAGCAGTACTTC. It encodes CASSSPGTGVSYEQYF.

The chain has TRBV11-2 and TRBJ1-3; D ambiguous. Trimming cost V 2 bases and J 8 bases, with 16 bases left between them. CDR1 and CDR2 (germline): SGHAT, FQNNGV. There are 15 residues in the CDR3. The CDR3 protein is CASSLSREGLHTIYF. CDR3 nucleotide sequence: TGTGCCAGCAGCTTAAGCCGGGAGGGCCTACACACCATATATTTT.

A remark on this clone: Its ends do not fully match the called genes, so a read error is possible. The CDR3 DNA sequence: TGTGCCAGCAGCTTGAACGCTGAAGCTTTCTTT. Protein product: CASSLNAEAFF. The chain uses TRBV5-6 and TRBJ1-1; D gene unclear. Per the germline V gene, CDR1 is SGHDT and CDR2 is YYEEEE. CDR3 length: 11 residues.

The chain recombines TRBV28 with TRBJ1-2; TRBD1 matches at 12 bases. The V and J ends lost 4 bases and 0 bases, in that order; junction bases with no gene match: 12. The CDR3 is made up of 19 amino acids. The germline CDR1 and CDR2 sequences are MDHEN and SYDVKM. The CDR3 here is CASSSGVGTGGVANYGYTF. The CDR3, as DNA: TGTGCCAGCAGTTCGGGGGTCGGGACAGGGGGCGTTGCTAACTATGGCTACACCTTC.

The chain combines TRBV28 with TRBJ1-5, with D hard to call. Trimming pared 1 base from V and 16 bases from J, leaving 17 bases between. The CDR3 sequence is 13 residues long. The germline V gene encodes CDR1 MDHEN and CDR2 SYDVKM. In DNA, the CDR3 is TGTGCCAGCAGTTTATTAGGGCAGGAGTCTAATCATTTT. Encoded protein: CASSLLGQESNHF.

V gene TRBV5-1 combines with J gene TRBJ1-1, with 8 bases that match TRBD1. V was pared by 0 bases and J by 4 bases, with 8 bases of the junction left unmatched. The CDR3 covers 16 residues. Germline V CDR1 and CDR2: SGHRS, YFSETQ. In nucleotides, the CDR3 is TGCGCCAGCAGCTTGGGCCAGGGGGCTTCGGGCACTGAAGCTTTCTTT. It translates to CASSLGQGASGTEAFF.

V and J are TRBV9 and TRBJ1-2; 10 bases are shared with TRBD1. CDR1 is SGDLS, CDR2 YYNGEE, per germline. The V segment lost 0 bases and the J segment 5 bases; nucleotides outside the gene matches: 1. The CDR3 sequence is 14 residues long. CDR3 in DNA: TGTGCCAGCAGCGTAGAGGGACAGGGGTATGGCTACACCTTC. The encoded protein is CASSVEGQGYGYTF. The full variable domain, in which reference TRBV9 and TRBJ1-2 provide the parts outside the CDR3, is DSGVTQTPKHLITATGQRVTLRCSPRSGDLSVYWYQQSLDQGLQFLIQYYNGEERAKGNILERFSAQQFPDLHSELNLSSLELGDSALYFCASSVEGQGYGYTFGSGTRLTVV.

The CDR3 sequence is CASSVKGDADSPLHF. The CDR3 bases are TGTGCCAGCAGCGTAAAAGGAGACGCGGATTCACCCCTCCACTTT. J is TRBJ1-6 and V is TRBV9; D call uncertain. The CDR3 runs to 15 residues. Germline CDR1 SGDLS, CDR2 YYNGEE. Trimming removed 1 base from V and 8 bases from J, with 13 bases in between. The full variable domain, in which reference TRBV9 and TRBJ1-6 provide the parts outside the CDR3, is DSGVTQTPKHLITATGQRVTLRCSPRSGDLSVYWYQQSLDQGLQFLIQYYNGEERAKGNILERFSAQQFPDLHSELNLSSLELGDSALYFCASSVKGDADSPLHFGNGTRLTVT.

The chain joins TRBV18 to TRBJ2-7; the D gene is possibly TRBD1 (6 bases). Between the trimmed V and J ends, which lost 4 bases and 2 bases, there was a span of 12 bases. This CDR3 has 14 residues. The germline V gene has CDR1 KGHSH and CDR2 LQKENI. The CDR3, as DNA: TGTGCCAGCTCACTAACCCGGGACACCTACGAGCAGTACTTC. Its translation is CASSLTRDTYEQYF.

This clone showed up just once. The CDR3 coding sequence is TGTGCCAGCTCACCACAGAGGCTAGCCCACACCGGGGAGCTGTTTTTT. It yields the protein CASSPQRLAHTGELFF. This chain uses TRBV18 with TRBJ2-2; D possibly corresponds to TRBD2 (5 bases). Trimming took off 1 base at V and 3 bases at J, with 12 bases between the two ends. Germline CDR1 and CDR2: KGHSH and LQKENI. There are 16 residues in the CDR3.

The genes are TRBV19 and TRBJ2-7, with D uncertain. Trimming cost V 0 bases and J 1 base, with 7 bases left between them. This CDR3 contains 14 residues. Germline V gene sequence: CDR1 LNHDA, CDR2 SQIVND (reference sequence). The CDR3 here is CASSIEAGSYEQYF. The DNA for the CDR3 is TGTGCCAGTAGTATAGAGGCCGGGTCCTACGAGCAGTACTTC.

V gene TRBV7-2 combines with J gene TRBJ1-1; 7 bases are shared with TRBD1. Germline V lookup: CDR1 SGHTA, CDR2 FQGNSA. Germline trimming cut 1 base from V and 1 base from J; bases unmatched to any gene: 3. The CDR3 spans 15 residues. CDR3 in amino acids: CASSLVAGGNTEAFF. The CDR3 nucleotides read TGTGCCAGCAGCTTAGTAGCAGGGGGGAACACTGAAGCTTTCTTT. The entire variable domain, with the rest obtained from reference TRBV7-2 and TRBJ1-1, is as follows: GAGVSQSPSNKVTEKGKDVELRCDPISGHTALYWYRQSLGQGLEFLIYFQGNSAPDKSGLPSDRFSAERTGGSVSTLTIQRTQQEDSAVYLCASSLVAGGNTEAFFGQGTRLTVV.

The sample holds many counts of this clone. The CDR3 DNA reads TGTGCCAGCAGTGAGAGTGCATCCACCTACGAGCAGTACTTC. Protein: CASSESASTYEQYF. J is TRBJ2-7 and V is TRBV2; D is unclear. V lost 3 bases and J 2 bases, leaving 11 bases between the germline ends. The CDR3 spans 14 residues. Looked up from germline, CDR1 is SNHLY and CDR2 is FYNNEI. Variable domain in full (rest from reference TRBV2 and TRBJ2-7): EPEVTQTPSHQVTQMGQEVILRCVPISNHLYFYWYRQILGQKVEFLVSFYNNEISEKSEIFDDQFSVERPDGSNFTLKIRSTKLEDSAMYFCASSESASTYEQYFGPGTRLTVT.

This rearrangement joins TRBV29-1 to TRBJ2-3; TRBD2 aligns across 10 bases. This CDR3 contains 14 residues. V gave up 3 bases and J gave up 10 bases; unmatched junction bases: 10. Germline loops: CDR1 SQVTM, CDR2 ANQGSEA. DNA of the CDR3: TGCAGCGTTGAGATTAGCGGGGGGACCCAGGCGCAGTATTTT. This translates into CSVEISGGTQAQYF.

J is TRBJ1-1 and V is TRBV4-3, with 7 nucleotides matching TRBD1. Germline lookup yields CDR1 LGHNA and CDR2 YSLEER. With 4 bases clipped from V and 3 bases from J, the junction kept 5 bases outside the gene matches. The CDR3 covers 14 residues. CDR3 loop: CASSPYQGDTEAFF. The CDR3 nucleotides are TGCGCCAGCAGCCCCTATCAGGGGGACACTGAAGCTTTCTTT.

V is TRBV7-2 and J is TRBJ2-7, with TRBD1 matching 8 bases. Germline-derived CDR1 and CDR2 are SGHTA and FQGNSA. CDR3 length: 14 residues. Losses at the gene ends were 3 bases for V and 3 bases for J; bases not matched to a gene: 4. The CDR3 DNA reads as TGTGCCAGCAGCTTGACAGGGGTTCGCTACGAGCAGTACTTC. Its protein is CASSLTGVRYEQYF. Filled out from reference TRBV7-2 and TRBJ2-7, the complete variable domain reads GAGVSQSPSNKVTEKGKDVELRCDPISGHTALYWYRQSLGQGLEFLIYFQGNSAPDKSGLPSDRFSAERTGGSVSTLTIQRTQQEDSAVYLCASSLTGVRYEQYFGPGTRLTVT.

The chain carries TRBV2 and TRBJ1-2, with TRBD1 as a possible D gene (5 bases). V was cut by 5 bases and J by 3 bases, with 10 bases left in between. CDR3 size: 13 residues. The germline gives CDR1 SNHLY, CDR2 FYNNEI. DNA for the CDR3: TGTGCCAGCAGTCCTCAGGGTCACTATGGCTACACCTTC. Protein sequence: CASSPQGHYGYTF.

CDR3 residues: CASSYSPSSARYEQYF. The CDR3 DNA follows: TGTGCCAGCAGTTACTCACCCTCTAGCGCCCGCTACGAGCAGTACTTC. This chain connects TRBV6-5 to TRBJ2-7; tentative D call: TRBD2 (6 bases). V lost 0 bases to trimming and J lost 3 bases, with 15 bases between them. The CDR3 length is 16 residues. The germline CDR1 and CDR2 sequences are MNHEY and SVGAGI.